Given below is one TCR beta chain in context. This entry belongs to a study of blood T cells in healthy people across ages. A J-beta primer mix and a sample-barcoded 5' primer were used in a second PCR of roughly 7 to 12 cycles. TCRdb redid the calling of the 5' RACE reads with MiXCR, one entry per CDR3 protein. The sample shows around 780,000 distinct CDR3 sequences, about a quarter of them seen only once. Looked up from germline, CDR1 is GTSNPN and CDR2 is SVGIG (reference sequence). With V trimmed by 5 bases and J by 0 bases, 3 bases remained unmatched. CDR3 length: 14 residues. The sample also formed part of further work on T cells of mothers and their children. From that study: It was found that thymic selection shapes TCR recombination output similarly in related and unrelated pairs.

The J gene is TRBJ2-1, the V gene TRBV30; 8 bases are a match to TRBD2. This TCR derives from a boy between 5 and 17 years old in good health. The sample comprised blood. This CDR3 is CAWQGTSSYNEQFF. In DNA, the CDR3 is TGTGCCTGGCAGGGGACTAGCTCCTACAATGAGCAGTTCTTC.